Below are 20 T cell receptor beta chains sequenced from a single sample in a study of blood T cell repertoires in COVID-19. Assay used: immunoSEQ multiplex PCR; TCRdb lists only in-frame clones, some missing. This table has some 140,000 clones, 70% to 85% appearing once. Specimen: peripheral blood. All receptors derive from a man in his 60s with acute or convalescent COVID-19.

The chain combines TRBV6-5 with TRBJ1-5; 7 bases match TRBD1. Germline loops: CDR1 MNHEY, CDR2 SVGAGI. The CDR3 sequence is 12 residues long. V was clipped by 9 bases and J by 6 bases; unmatched bases: 5. The CDR3 region is CASRGQGQPQHF. DNA for the CDR3: TGTGCCAGTAGGGGGCAGGGTCAGCCCCAGCATTTT.

The rearrangement uses TRBV15 and TRBJ1-4; TRBD1 matches at 8 bases. Per germline, CDR1 LNHNV and CDR2 YYDKDF (reference sequence). The length of the CDR3 is 14 residues. The ends lost 6 bases at V and 5 bases at J; junction bases unmatched: 5. The CDR3 spells CATRTGVGNEKLFF. The DNA of the CDR3 is TGTGCCACCAGGACAGGGGTGGGGAATGAAAAACTGTTTTTT.

The J gene is TRBJ2-7, the V gene TRBV28, with 8 nucleotides matching TRBD1. The CDR3 contains 15 residues. The V segment lost 6 bases and the J segment 5 bases; nucleotides outside the gene matches: 12. Germline CDR1 is MDHEN and CDR2 is SYDVKM. The CDR3 DNA sequence: TGTGCCAGCAGGGGATCGGGACAGGCGAAAGACGAGCAGTACTTC. This translates into CASRGSGQAKDEQYF.

The V and J genes are TRBV27 and TRBJ1-1, with a tentative D call TRBD1 (5 bases). The germline gives CDR1 MNHEY, CDR2 SMNVEV (reference sequence). The CDR3 has 15 amino acids. V lost 6 bases, J lost 2 bases, and 16 bases lay in between. CDR3 region: CASSPSVGTNTEAFF. CDR3 DNA: TGTGCCAGCAGCCCCTCGGTCGGGACTAACACTGAAGCTTTCTTT.

The V gene is TRBV28, the J gene TRBJ1-2; TRBD1 matches at 7 bases. This CDR3 has 15 residues. The V segment lost 1 base and the J segment 3 bases; nucleotides outside the gene matches: 5. Germline V CDR1 and CDR2: MDHEN, SYDVKM. For the CDR3, the DNA is TGTGCCAGCAGTTTATTACTAGGGACAGACTATGGCTACACCTTC. This codes for CASSLLLGTDYGYTF.

The chain carries TRBV7-9 and TRBJ1-5; 8 nucleotides match TRBD1. Trimming cost V 4 bases and J 7 bases; bases outside gene matches: 9. The germline gives CDR1 SEHNR, CDR2 FQNEAQ (reference sequence). The length of the CDR3 is 15 residues. For the CDR3, the DNA is TGTGCCAGCAGCTACGGAAACACAGGGGGGCAGCCCCAGCATTTT. Amino acids: CASSYGNTGGQPQHF.

The gene calls are TRBV7-3 and TRBJ2-3; D is uncertain. Looked up from germline, CDR1 is SGHTA and CDR2 is FQGTGA. The CDR3 spans 14 residues. Trimming took off 1 base at V and 1 base at J, with 6 bases between the two ends. CDR3 protein: CASSLNAGTDTQYF. The CDR3 coding sequence is TGTGCCAGCAGCTTAAATGCGGGCACAGATACGCAGTATTTT.

The chain employs TRBV19 and TRBJ2-7, with TRBD1 as a possible D gene (5 bases). Germline CDR1 LNHDA, CDR2 SQIVND (reference sequence). This CDR3 is built from 14 residues. With 4 bases removed from V and 0 bases from J, the gap between germline ends came to 10 bases. CDR3 coding DNA: TGTGCCAGTAGTAGCCAGGGTGTCTCCTACGAGCAGTACTTC. As protein: CASSSQGVSYEQYF.

The genes are TRBV7-9 and TRBJ1-3; 7 bases agree with TRBD1. Trimming cost V 5 bases and J 1 base; bases outside gene matches: 5. CDR1 SEHNR and CDR2 FQNEAQ come from the germline V gene (reference sequence). This CDR3 comprises 15 residues. CDR3 in DNA: TGTGCCAGCAGCCACTCAGGGGGTTCTGGAAACACCATATATTTT. Amino acid sequence: CASSHSGGSGNTIYF. The complete variable domain, with remaining parts taken from reference TRBV7-9 and TRBJ1-3, reads DTGVSQNPRHKITKRGQNVTFRCDPISEHNRLYWYRQTLGQGPEFLTYFQNEAQLEKSRLLSDRFSAERPKGSFSTLEIQRTEQGDSAMYLCASSHSGGSGNTIYFGEGSWLTVV.

A remark on this clone: A read error may account for a junction end that differs from germline. This sequence joins TRBV12-3 or TRBV12-4 and TRBJ1-2; a possible D gene is TRBD1 (6 bases). The CDR3 runs to 13 residues. CDR3 sequence: CASSFAGGGGGSF. The DNA of the CDR3 is TGTGCCAGCAGCTTCGCCGGGGGAGGGGGTGGCTCCTTC.

The chain carries TRBV11-2 and TRBJ2-1; D is perhaps TRBD2 (5 bases). The ends were cut back, 2 bases at V and 2 bases at J, with 10 bases in the middle. The germline CDR1 and CDR2 sequences are SGHAT and FQNNGV. The CDR3 extends over 15 amino acids. This CDR3 reads CASSLIGSPYNEQFF. The CDR3 DNA reads TGTGCCAGCAGCTTAATAGGGAGTCCCTACAATGAGCAGTTCTTC.

V usage is TRBV7-2 and J usage is TRBJ1-1; D is possibly TRBD1 (6 bases). Deletions cut 2 bases from V and 3 bases from J, with 7 bases between. The CDR3 runs to 13 residues. Germline CDR1 is SGHTA and CDR2 is FQGNSA. The CDR3 DNA sequence: TGTGCCAGCAGCTTATACAGGGACACTGAAGCTTTCTTT. This codes for CASSLYRDTEAFF.

This clone appeared a few times. This chain connects TRBV28 to TRBJ1-2; D is ambiguous. Germline CDR1 is MDHEN and CDR2 is SYDVKM. This CDR3 has 12 amino acids. V was trimmed by 4 bases and J by 2 bases, leaving 5 bases between them. The CDR3 protein is CASSWANYGYTF. CDR3 bases: TGTGCCAGCAGTTGGGCCAACTATGGCTACACCTTC.

J is TRBJ1-2 and V is TRBV12-3 or TRBV12-4; unclear D gene. CDR3 length equals 13 residues. The germline V and J ends were trimmed by 5 bases and 2 bases, with 9 bases remaining between them. Here the CDR3 reads CASSPRPNYGYTF. As DNA, the CDR3 is TGTGCCAGCAGTCCCCGTCCCAACTATGGCTACACCTTC.

This chain uses TRBV6-5 with TRBJ2-7; 8 bases map to TRBD2. The CDR3 is made up of 12 amino acids. CDR1 MNHEY and CDR2 SVGAGI come from the germline V gene. Unmatched junction bases numbered 8, after V lost 5 bases and J lost 11 bases. This chain's CDR3 is CASSTGRGEKYF. In DNA form, the CDR3 reads TGTGCCAGCAGTACTGGGCGGGGGGAGAAGTACTTC.

This chain links TRBV28 with TRBJ1-2; D remains ambiguous. The CDR3 contains 11 residues. Looked up from germline, CDR1 is MDHEN and CDR2 is SYDVKM. V was cut by 11 bases and J by 4 bases, with 11 bases left in between. CDR3 protein: CAASGVYGYTF. The CDR3 coding sequence is TGTGCCGCCTCCGGGGTCTATGGCTACACCTTC.

The chain is built from TRBV20-1 and TRBJ1-6; 10 bases line up with TRBD1. Losses at the gene ends were 3 bases for V and 10 bases for J; bases not matched to a gene: 6. Germline V gives CDR1 DFQATT, CDR2 SNEGSKA (reference sequence). The CDR3 length is 14 residues. CDR3: CSASRGDRGSPLHF. The CDR3 DNA reads TGCAGTGCTAGTAGGGGGGACAGGGGATCACCCCTCCACTTT.

The chain joins TRBV9 to TRBJ2-1; 11 positions match TRBD2. The junction had 10 bases not matched to a gene; V was cut back by 3 bases and J by 8 bases. The CDR3 loop spans 16 amino acids. Per the germline V gene, CDR1 is SGDLS and CDR2 is YYNGEE. The CDR3 loop is CASSGTTSGRFYEQFF. CDR3 coding DNA: TGTGCCAGCAGCGGAACCACTAGCGGGAGATTCTATGAGCAGTTCTTC.

The chain is built from TRBV5-6 and TRBJ1-1; D gene ambiguous. Germline V CDR1 and CDR2: SGHDT, YYEEEE. Between the trimmed V and J ends, which lost 3 bases and 0 bases, there was a span of 12 bases. The CDR3 length is 15 residues. The CDR3 nucleotides are TGTGCCAGCAGCTCCCGACTTGCGTTGAACACTGAAGCTTTCTTT. It is translated as CASSSRLALNTEAFF.

CDR3 coding DNA: TGTGCCAGCAGCTTAAATCAGCTACTAGCGGGATACTACAATGAGCAGTTCTTC. Amino acids: CASSLNQLLAGYYNEQFF. The gene calls are TRBV7-2 and TRBJ2-1; 10 nucleotides line up with TRBD2. With 2 bases clipped from V and 3 bases from J, the junction kept 10 bases outside the gene matches. Germline V gives CDR1 SGHTA, CDR2 FQGNSA. The length of the CDR3 is 18 residues. Based on the CDR3 plus reference TRBV7-2 and TRBJ2-1, the full variable domain is GAGVSQSPSNKVTEKGKDVELRCDPISGHTALYWYRQSLGQGLEFLIYFQGNSAPDKSGLPSDRFSAERTGGSVSTLTIQRTQQEDSAVYLCASSLNQLLAGYYNEQFFGPGTRLTVL.